Each of the 14 T cell receptor beta chains below was sequenced from the same sample in a study of blood T cell repertoires in COVID-19 (dated by TCRdb to about 2020). Receptors were amplified or captured by the immunoSEQ multiplex PCR assay. TCRdb retrieved this table from immuneACCESS and kept in-frame rearrangements only. Not all clones are present; in checked studies, unresolved V genes account for under half, and no reason is known for the remainder. The sample profile shows under 200,000 clones; approximately 88% of them were found once. The biggest ten clones account for approximately 7% of the sample. Sequencing input: PBMCs or T cells enriched from blood (not recorded which). These TCRs come from a woman in her forties or fifties who had recovered from COVID-19.

The chain recombines TRBV5-1 with TRBJ2-5, with TRBD1 matching 7 bases. Unmatched junction bases numbered 4, after V lost 0 bases and J lost 5 bases. Germline-derived CDR1 and CDR2 are SGHRS and YFSETQ. The CDR3 extends over 14 amino acids. In nucleotides, the CDR3 is TGCGCCAGCAGCTTGGACAGGGGATCGGAGACCCAGTACTTC. It specifies CASSLDRGSETQYF.

The chain combines TRBV19 with TRBJ2-6, with TRBD2 identical over 7 bases. Germline CDR1 LNHDA, CDR2 SQIVND (reference sequence). The CDR3 length is 17 residues. V gave up 7 bases and J gave up 1 base; unmatched junction bases: 10. For the CDR3, the DNA is TGTGCCAGTACCTCAACGGGCGGGGGTTCTGGGGCCAACGTCCTGACTTTC. This codes for CASTSTGGGSGANVLTF.

The V and J genes are TRBV19 and TRBJ1-5, with D possibly TRBD1 on 5 matching bases. V lost 6 bases to trimming and J lost 3 bases, with 15 bases between them. From germline, CDR1 is LNHDA and CDR2 SQIVND (reference sequence). The CDR3 is 15 amino acids. The CDR3 protein is CASSQGAIYNQPQHF. The CDR3 nucleotides read TGTGCCAGTAGCCAAGGGGCGATATACAATCAGCCCCAGCATTTT.

The chain is built from TRBV7-8 and TRBJ2-7, with 7 bases matching TRBD1. J gave up 6 bases and V 1 base, and 0 bases lay outside the gene matches. There are 12 residues in the CDR3. Germline CDR1 reads SGHVS; CDR2 reads FQNEAQ. The CDR3 nucleotides are TGTGCCAGCAGCTTAGGGGACAGCGAGCAGTACTTC. Translating gives CASSLGDSEQYF.

The chain couples TRBV18 to TRBJ2-1; 7 nucleotides agree with TRBD1. The germline CDR1 and CDR2 sequences are KGHSH and LQKENI. Trimming cost V 0 bases and J 2 bases; bases outside gene matches: 1. CDR3 length: 15 residues. CDR3 in amino acids: CASSPPTGTYNEQFF. The CDR3 DNA follows: TGTGCCAGCTCACCACCGACAGGGACCTACAATGAGCAGTTCTTC. The entire variable domain, with the rest obtained from reference TRBV18 and TRBJ2-1, is as follows: NAGVMQNPRHLVRRRGQEARLRCSPMKGHSHVYWYRQLPEEGLKFMVYLQKENIIDESGMPKERFSAEFPKEGPSILRIQQVVRGDSAAYFCASSPPTGTYNEQFFGPGTRLTVL.

This clone appeared once. The chain combines TRBV11-3 with TRBJ1-1; 7 bases match TRBD1. This CDR3 has 14 amino acids. CDR1 is SGHNT and CDR2 is YENEEA in the germline V gene. The J segment lost 3 bases and the V segment lost 3 bases, leaving 4 bases of the junction unmatched. The CDR3 bases are TGTGCCAGCAGCTTCAGGGGGAAAGACACTGAAGCTTTCTTT. Amino acids: CASSFRGKDTEAFF.

The chain recombines TRBV5-1 with TRBJ2-7; 8 bases map to TRBD1. Germline trimming cut 4 bases from V and 2 bases from J; bases unmatched to any gene: 11. The CDR3 length is 16 residues. The germline V gene has CDR1 SGHRS and CDR2 YFSETQ. The CDR3 bases are TGCGCCAGCAGCCCGCCACGGACAGGGACGCCCTACGAGCAGTACTTC. Encoded protein: CASSPPRTGTPYEQYF.

V usage is TRBV5-8 and J usage is TRBJ1-2; D is possibly TRBD1 (5 bases). This CDR3 region has 15 residues. In germline, CDR1 is SGHTS, CDR2 YDEGEE. Deletions cut 1 base from V and 2 bases from J, with 12 bases between. CDR3 sequence (DNA): TGTGCCAGCAGCTTGAGGCTCAGGGTAAACTATGGCTACACCTTC. It encodes CASSLRLRVNYGYTF. Based on the CDR3 plus reference TRBV5-8 and TRBJ1-2, the full variable domain is EAGVTQSPTHLIKTRGQQATLRCSPISGHTSVYWYQQALGLGLQFLLWYDEGEERNRGNFPPRFSGRQFPNYSSELNVNALELEDSALYLCASSLRLRVNYGYTFGSGTRLTVV.

This rearrangement joins TRBV2 to TRBJ1-2; D is undetermined. The germline V gene has CDR1 SNHLY and CDR2 FYNNEI. The length of the CDR3 is 17 residues. The V end lost 7 bases, the J end lost 8 bases, and 29 bases lay between the germline ends. CDR3 residues: CASNERRAGRDSRGYTF. DNA of the CDR3: TGTGCCAGCAACGAAAGGAGGGCCGGACGGGATTCTAGAGGCTACACCTTC.

The chain recombines TRBV10-3 with TRBJ2-7; D possibly corresponds to TRBD1 (6 bases). Germline CDR1 reads ENHRY; CDR2 reads SYGVKD. V lost 0 bases to trimming and J lost 1 base, with 7 bases between them. The CDR3 contains 14 residues. DNA of the CDR3: TGTGCCATCAGTGAGTCAAGGGGGTCCTACGAGCAGTACTTC. Translation: CAISESRGSYEQYF.

The chain combines TRBV7-8 with TRBJ2-2, with a weak D call TRBD1 (6 bases). This CDR3 region has 14 residues. The germline CDR1 and CDR2 sequences are SGHVS and FQNEAQ. V dropped 2 bases and J dropped 4 bases, with 8 bases sitting between them. The DNA for the CDR3 is TGTGCCAGCAGCTTAACAGGGTTCACCGGGGAGCTGTTTTTT. Protein sequence: CASSLTGFTGELFF.

This chain joins TRBV9 and TRBJ2-2; maybe TRBD1 (6 bases). CDR3 length: 15 amino acids. In germline, CDR1 is SGDLS, CDR2 YYNGEE. Between the trimmed V and J ends, which lost 4 bases and 9 bases, there was a span of 19 bases. The CDR3 is CASSPRDTGIWELFF. In DNA, the CDR3 is TGTGCCAGCAGCCCCCGGGACACCGGTATATGGGAGCTGTTTTTT.

The chain recombines TRBV2 with TRBJ1-1; the match to TRBD1 covers 9 bases. CDR1 and CDR2 from the germline V gene are SNHLY and FYNNEI. This CDR3 contains 17 residues. The V and J ends lost 4 bases and 0 bases, in that order; junction bases with no gene match: 9. CDR3: CASSGTGVSNMNTEAFF. For the CDR3, the DNA is TGTGCCAGCAGTGGGACAGGGGTATCCAATATGAACACTGAAGCTTTCTTT.

This sequence joins TRBV27 and TRBJ1-2, with 8 bases lining up with TRBD1. Germline loops: CDR1 MNHEY, CDR2 SMNVEV (reference sequence). The CDR3 contains 14 residues. Germline trimming cut 2 bases from V and 7 bases from J; bases unmatched to any gene: 6. CDR3 in DNA: TGTGCCAGCAGTTTACAGGGGGCCGGGCGTGGCTACACCTTC. It translates to CASSLQGAGRGYTF.